Included here is one TCR beta chain sequence, with context. Its recognized antigen is unknown. A commercial ELISA kit detecting HCMV-specific IgG in serum was used to determine HCMV serostatus. Ficoll density gradient centrifugation was used to isolate peripheral blood mononuclear cells from blood. The data derive from a study of T cells expressing NK-cell markers (dated by TCRdb to about 2020). For the wider study: Three sorted T-cell subsets (CD3+CD56+NKG2C+, CD3+CD56+NKG2C- and CD3+CD56-NKG2C+) from several donors had their TCR beta-chain repertoires profiled. Of the eight sequenced donors, seven were found to be HCMV-seropositive and one was found to be HCMV-seronegative. Randomly selected healthy volunteers, three men and five women, were used as the eight sequenced donors. Libraries were sequenced as 2 x 150 bp reads on Illumina HiSeq 2000/2500, MiSeq or NextSeq.

Summary of the overall study and its limitations: Those dominant clonotypes were again the most abundant among CD3+CD56-NKG2C+ cells in a few donors, at about 28.3-65%. Whether the expanded NKG2C-expressing T cell clones were specific for HCMV antigens was left unclear. In more than five donors, the dominant CD3+CD56+NKG2C+ clonotypes were found to rank among the top 10 CD8+ clonotypes and to make up roughly 1.0-8% of CD8+ T cells.

The germline V gene encodes CDR1 LGHNA and CDR2 YNFKEQ. The CDR3 holds 19 amino acids from the cysteine to the phenylalanine. Only the protein is available. The sample was run on an Illumina HiSeq 2000. TCR beta cDNA libraries were prepared using 5'RACE template switching, which introduced a universal primer site and unique molecular identifiers. Priming for cDNA synthesis came from the TCR beta constant segment, and two successive PCR amplification steps followed. As for the original processing: MIGEC was used to demultiplex reads and group the reads by UMI, and MiTCR was used to assemble and quantify clonotypes. To exclude erroneous sequences, any TCR cDNA sequence not supported by at least two reads was discarded. The tcR package was used for downstream repertoire analysis, and clonotypes were matched between fractions using CDR3 nucleotide sequence together with V segment. VDJmatch was used to annotate antigen specificity against VDJdb, with one amino acid substitution in CDR3 allowed. TCRdb reprocessed the sequencing reads and holds a single record per CDR3 protein sequence, with no DNA. The V and J calls and clone size are TCRdb's, not the authors'. The sample table on file contains 350,000 to 450,000 distinct CDR3 sequences. The ten largest account for around 4.9% of the sample.

This TCR came from a man aged 18-75 years in good health. The specimen was blood T cells: a sorted CD56 or NKG2C T cell subset, CD4+ or CD8+ T cells, or bulk PBMC T cells (not recorded which). The receptor chain draws on TRBV4-2 and TRBJ2-3; TCRdb selects TRBD2, and the lack of DNA leaves this call unchecked. The CDR3 protein: CASSARGLAGETSTDTQYF.